This entry is about one T cell receptor (beta chain). Its target is unknown. This entry belongs to a study of regulatory T cells in long-lasting Graves disease. Across the whole study: Disease was considered persistent Graves' disease after over 5 years of antithyroid drugs (with positive TSH receptor antibodies). Study-wide findings and caveats: Gene preferences differed: TRBV28, TRBJ1-2, TRBJ2-5 in persistent cases.

The germline V gene encodes CDR1 SEHNR and CDR2 FQNEAQ (reference sequence). The junction had 3 bases not matched to a gene; V was cut back by 6 bases and J by 6 bases. This CDR3 is 13 amino acids long. Noted time point: persistent/refractory GD, antithyroid drugs over 5 years with positive TRAb. Extracted PBMC RNA gave rise to the TCR library. Arm-PCR of CDR3 regions with iRepertoire HTBI primers generated TCR beta libraries. MiXCR, applied by TCRdb to the multiplex PCR reads, yields one record per CDR3 protein. There are about 470,000 distinct CDR3 sequences in the sample; roughly 20% occur only once, and 7.8% lies in the top ten.

This sequence originates from a female donor with Graves disease. The material was peripheral blood mononuclear cells (PBMCs), obtained when the disease was refractory, from a patient treated with antithyroid drugs. The J gene is TRBJ1-1, the V gene TRBV7-9, with TRBD1 matching 11 bases. DNA for the CDR3: TGTGCCAGCAGGTCGGACAGGGGGCCTGAAGCTTTCTTT. Amino acids: CASRSDRGPEAFF.